This TCR beta chain is from a study of T cell responses to AZD1222 COVID-19 vaccine. Study observations and caveats: Most donors were white British and more were female, and clonal diversity was possibly underestimated. Seropositive AZD1222 recipients at baseline numbered only five or six.

Germline CDR1 reads KGHDR; CDR2 reads SFDVKD. The V end was cut by 7 bases, the J end by 2 bases, with 8 bases between. The CDR3 contains 13 residues. Comment on this clone: Its antigen is unidentified.

TCRdb's table, derived via immunoSEQ multiplex PCR, lists solely in-frame clones and lacks some. The sample records about 140,000 clones, more than 85% being singletons. This material consisted of peripheral blood, taken on day 0 of MenACWY control vaccination. The TCR comes from an adult in good health. The chain has TRBV24-1 and TRBJ1-5; D gene unclear. The CDR3 sequence is CATSSGGNQPQHF. Here the CDR3 DNA reads TGTGCCACCAGCAGTGGGGGCAATCAGCCCCAGCATTTT.